Given below is one T cell receptor (beta chain) in context. This entry comes from a study of blood T cell repertoires in COVID-19. Recruitment covered over 20 US areas and drew participants whose ages spanned 18 to 89 years. Cohort assignment relied on participant-reported clinical history. Recovered status applied to Cohort 3 donors who had two consecutive negative PCRs. It also applied to those with clearance or with symptom resolution. TCRdb keeps only in-frame clones here, not all; method: immunoSEQ multiplex PCR. The data hold fewer than 400,000 clones, with nearly 90% observed a single time. The sequencing sample was made of PBMCs or T cells enriched from blood (not recorded which). The clonotype was recovered from a woman in her thirties who had recovered from COVID-19.

CDR3 amino acids: CASSLAHSTNYGYTF. The CDR3 DNA follows: TGTGCCAGCAGCTTAGCCCACAGCACTAACTATGGCTACACCTTC. V and J are TRBV7-2 and TRBJ1-2; D gene ambiguous. Trimming removed 0 bases from V and 0 bases from J, with 8 bases in between. The CDR3 sequence is 15 residues long. Germline V gives CDR1 SGHTA, CDR2 FQGNSA.